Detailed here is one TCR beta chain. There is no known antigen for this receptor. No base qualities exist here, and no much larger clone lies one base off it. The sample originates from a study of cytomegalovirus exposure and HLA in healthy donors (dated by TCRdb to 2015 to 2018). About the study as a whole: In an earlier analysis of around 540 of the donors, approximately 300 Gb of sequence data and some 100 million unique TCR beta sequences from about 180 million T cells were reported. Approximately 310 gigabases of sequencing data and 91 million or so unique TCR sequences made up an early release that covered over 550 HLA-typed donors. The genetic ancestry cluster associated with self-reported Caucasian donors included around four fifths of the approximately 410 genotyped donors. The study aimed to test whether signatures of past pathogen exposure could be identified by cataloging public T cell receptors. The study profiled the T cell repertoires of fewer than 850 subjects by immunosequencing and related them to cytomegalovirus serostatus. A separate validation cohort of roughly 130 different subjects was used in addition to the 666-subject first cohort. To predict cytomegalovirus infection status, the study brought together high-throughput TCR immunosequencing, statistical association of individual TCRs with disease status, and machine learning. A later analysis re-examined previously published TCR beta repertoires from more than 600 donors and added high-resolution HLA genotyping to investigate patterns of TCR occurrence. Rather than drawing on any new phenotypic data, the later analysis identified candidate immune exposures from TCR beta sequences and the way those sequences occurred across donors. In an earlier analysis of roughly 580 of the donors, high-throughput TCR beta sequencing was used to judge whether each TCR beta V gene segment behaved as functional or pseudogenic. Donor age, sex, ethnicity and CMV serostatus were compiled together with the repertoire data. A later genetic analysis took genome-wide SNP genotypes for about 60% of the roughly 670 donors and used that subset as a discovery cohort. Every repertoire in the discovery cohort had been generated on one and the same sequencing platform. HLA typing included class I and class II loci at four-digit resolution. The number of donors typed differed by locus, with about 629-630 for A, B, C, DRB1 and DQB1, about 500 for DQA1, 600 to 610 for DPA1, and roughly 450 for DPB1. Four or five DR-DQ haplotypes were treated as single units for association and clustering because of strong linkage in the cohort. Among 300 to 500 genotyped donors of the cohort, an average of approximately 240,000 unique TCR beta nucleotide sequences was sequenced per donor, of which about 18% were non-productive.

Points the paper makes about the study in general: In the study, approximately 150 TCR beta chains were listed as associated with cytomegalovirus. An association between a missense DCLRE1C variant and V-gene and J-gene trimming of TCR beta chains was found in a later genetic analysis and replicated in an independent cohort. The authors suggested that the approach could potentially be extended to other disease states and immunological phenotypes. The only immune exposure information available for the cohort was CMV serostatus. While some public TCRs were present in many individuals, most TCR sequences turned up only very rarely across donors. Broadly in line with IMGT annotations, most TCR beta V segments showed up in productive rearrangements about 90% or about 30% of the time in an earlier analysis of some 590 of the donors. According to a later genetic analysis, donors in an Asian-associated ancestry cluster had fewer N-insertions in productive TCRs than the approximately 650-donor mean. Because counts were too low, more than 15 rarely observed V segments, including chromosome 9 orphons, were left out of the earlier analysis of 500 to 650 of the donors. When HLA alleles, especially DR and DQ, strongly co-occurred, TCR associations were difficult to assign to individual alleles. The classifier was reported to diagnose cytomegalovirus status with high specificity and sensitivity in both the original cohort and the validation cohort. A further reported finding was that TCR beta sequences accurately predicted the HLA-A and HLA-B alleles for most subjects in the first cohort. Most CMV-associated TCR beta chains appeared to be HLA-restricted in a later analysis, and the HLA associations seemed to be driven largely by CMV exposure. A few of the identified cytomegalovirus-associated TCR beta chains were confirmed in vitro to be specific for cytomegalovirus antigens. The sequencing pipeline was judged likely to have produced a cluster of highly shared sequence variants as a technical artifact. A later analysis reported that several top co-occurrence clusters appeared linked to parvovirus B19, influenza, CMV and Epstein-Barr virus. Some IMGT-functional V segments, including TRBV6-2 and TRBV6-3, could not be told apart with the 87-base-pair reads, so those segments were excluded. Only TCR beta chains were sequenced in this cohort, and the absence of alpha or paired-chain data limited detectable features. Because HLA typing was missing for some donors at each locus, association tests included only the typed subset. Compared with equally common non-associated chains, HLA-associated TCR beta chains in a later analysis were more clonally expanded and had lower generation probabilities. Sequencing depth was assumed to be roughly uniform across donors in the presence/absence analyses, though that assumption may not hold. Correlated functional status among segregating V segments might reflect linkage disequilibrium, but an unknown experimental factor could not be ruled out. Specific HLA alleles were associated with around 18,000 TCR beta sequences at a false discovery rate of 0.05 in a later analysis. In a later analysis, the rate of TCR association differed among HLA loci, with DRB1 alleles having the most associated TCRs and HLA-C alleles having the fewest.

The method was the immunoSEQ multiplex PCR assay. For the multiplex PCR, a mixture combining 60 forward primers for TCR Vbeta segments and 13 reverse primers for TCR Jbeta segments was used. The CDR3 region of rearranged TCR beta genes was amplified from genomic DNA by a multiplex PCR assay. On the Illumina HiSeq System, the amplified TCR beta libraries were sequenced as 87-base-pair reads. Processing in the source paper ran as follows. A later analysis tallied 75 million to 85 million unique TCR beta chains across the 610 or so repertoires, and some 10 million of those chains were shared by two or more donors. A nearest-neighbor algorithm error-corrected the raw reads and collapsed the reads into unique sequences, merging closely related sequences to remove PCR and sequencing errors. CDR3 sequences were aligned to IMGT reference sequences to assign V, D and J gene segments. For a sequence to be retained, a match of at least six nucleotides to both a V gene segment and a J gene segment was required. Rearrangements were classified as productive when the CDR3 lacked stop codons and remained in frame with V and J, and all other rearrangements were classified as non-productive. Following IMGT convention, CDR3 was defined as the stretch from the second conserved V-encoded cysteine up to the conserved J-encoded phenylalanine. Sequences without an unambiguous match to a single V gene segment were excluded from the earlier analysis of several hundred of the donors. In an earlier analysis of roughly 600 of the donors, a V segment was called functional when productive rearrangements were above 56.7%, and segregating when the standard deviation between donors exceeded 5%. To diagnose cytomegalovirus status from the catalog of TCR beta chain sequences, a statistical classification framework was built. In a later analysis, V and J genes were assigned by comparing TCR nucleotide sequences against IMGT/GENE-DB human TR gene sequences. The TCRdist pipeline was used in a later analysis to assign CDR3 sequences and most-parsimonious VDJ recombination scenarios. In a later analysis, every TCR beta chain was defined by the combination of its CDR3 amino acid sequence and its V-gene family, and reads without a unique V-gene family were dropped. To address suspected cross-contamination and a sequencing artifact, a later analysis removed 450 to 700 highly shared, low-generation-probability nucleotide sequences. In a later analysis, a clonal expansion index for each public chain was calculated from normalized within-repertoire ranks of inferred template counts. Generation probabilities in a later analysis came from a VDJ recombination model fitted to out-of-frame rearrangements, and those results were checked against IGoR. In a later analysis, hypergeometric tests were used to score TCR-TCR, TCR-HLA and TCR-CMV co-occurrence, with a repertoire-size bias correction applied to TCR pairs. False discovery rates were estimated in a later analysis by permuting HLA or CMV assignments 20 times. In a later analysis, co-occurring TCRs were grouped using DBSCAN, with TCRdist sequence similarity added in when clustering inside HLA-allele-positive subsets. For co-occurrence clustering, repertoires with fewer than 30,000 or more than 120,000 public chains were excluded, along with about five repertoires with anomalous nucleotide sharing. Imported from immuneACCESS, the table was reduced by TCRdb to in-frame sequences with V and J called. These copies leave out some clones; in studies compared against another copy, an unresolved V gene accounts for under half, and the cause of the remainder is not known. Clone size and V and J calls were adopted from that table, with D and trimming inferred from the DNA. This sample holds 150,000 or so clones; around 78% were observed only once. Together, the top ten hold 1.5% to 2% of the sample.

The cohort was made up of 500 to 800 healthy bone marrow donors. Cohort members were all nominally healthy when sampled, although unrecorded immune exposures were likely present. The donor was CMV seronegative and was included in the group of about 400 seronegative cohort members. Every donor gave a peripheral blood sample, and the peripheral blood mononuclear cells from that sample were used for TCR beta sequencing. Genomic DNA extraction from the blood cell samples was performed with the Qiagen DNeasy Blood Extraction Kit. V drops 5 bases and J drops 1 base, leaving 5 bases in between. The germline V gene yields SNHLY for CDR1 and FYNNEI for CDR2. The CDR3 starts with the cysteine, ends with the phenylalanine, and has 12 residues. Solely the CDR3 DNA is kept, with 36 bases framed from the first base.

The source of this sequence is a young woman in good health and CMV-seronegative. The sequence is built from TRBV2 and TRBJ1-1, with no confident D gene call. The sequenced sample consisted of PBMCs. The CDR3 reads CASSLSNTEAFF. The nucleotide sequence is TGTGCCAGCAGTTTATCGAACACTGAAGCTTTCTTT. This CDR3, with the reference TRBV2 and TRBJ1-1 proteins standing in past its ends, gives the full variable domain EPEVTQTPSHQVTQMGQEVILRCVPISNHLYFYWYRQILGQKVEFLVSFYNNEISEKSEIFDDQFSVERPDGSNFTLKIRSTKLEDSAMYFCASSLSNTEAFFGQGTRLTVV.